This T cell receptor beta chain was retrieved from a study of technical replicates of blood from four donors. The data were produced by immunoSEQ multiplex PCR, yet TCRdb's version contains in-frame clones alone and is incomplete. The sample has 65,000 to 85,000 clones; 90% to 95% are singletons. The CDR3 length is 15 residues. V dropped 4 bases and J dropped 3 bases, with 14 bases sitting between them. CDR1 SGHTA and CDR2 FQGTGA come from the germline V gene. The sample consisted of T cells isolated from PBMCs. This TCR derives from a human donor in good health. V is TRBV7-3 and J is TRBJ2-3; TRBD2 might be the D (6 bases). CDR3 amino acids: CASSSIAEATDTQYF. The CDR3 nucleotides read TGTGCCAGCAGCTCTATAGCGGAGGCTACAGATACGCAGTATTTT.